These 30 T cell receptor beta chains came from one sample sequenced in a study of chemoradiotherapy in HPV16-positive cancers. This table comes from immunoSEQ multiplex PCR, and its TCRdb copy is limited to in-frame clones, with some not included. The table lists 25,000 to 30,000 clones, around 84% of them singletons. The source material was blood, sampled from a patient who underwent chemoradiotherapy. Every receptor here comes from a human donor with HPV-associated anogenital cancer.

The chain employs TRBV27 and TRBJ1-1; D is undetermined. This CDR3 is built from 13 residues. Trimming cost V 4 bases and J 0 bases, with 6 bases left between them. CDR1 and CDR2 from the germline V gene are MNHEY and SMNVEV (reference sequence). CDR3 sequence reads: CASSSLMNTEAFF. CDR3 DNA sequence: TGTGCCAGCAGTTCTTTAATGAACACTGAAGCTTTCTTT.

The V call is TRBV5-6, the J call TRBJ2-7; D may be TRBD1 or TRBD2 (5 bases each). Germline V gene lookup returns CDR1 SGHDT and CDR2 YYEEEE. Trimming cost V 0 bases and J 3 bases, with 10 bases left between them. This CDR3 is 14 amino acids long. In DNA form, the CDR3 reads TGTGCCAGCAGCTTGGCCGAGGGGCTCTACGAGCAGTACTTC. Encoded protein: CASSLAEGLYEQYF.

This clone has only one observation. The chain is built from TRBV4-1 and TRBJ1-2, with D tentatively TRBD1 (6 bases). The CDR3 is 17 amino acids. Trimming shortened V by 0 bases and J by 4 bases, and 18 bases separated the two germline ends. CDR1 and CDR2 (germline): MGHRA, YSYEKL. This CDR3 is CASSQDRTEYPIYGYTF. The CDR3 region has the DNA TGCGCCAGCAGCCAAGACCGGACAGAGTACCCAATCTATGGCTACACCTTC.

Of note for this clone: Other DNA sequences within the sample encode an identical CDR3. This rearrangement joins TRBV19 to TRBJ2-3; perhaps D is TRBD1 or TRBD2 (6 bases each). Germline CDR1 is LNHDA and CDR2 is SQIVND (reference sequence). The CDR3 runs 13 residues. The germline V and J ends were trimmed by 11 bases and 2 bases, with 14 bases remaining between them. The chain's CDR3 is CAARGDPTDTQYF. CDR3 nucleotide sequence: TGTGCCGCTAGGGGGGATCCCACAGATACGCAGTATTTT.

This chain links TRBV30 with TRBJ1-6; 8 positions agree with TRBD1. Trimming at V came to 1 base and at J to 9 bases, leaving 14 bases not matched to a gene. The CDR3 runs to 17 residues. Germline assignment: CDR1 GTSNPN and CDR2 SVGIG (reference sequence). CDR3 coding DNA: TGTGCCTGGAGTGGGCAGGGGGCGCTATCTCCAGGTTCACCCCTCCACTTT. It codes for CAWSGQGALSPGSPLHF. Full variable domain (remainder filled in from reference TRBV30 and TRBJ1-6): SQTIHQWPATLVQPVGSPLSLECTVEGTSNPNLYWYRQAAGRGLQLLFYSVGIGQISSEVPQNLSASRPQDRQFILSSKKLLLSDSGFYLCAWSGQGALSPGSPLHFGNGTRLTVT.

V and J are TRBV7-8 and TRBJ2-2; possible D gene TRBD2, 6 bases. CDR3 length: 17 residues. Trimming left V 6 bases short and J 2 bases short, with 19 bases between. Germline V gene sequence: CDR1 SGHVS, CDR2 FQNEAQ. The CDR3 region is CASSTEAGRGNTGELFF. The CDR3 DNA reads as TGTGCCAGCAGTACCGAGGCGGGACGGGGAAACACCGGGGAGCTGTTTTTT.

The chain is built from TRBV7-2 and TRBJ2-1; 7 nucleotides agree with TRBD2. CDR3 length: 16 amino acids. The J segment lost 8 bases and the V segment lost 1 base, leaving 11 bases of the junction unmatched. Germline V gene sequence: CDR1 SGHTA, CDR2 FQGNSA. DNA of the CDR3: TGTGCCAGCAGCTTAGTCGTGGTGGGGGGGAGCGATGAGCAGTTCTTC. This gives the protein CASSLVVVGGSDEQFF.

The DNA of the CDR3 is TGTGCCAGCAGCTTGGGGACAGGGGAGCAGCCCCAGCATTTT. It is translated as CASSLGTGEQPQHF. This chain uses TRBV5-6 with TRBJ1-5; the match to TRBD1 covers 9 bases. Trimming at V came to 0 bases and at J to 7 bases, leaving 2 bases not matched to a gene. The CDR3 has 14 amino acids. Germline values: CDR1 SGHDT, CDR2 YYEEEE.

CDR3 amino acids: CASSDRVNTEAFF. CDR3 in DNA: TGTGCCAGCAGTGACAGGGTGAACACTGAAGCTTTCTTT. This chain connects TRBV6-1 to TRBJ1-1, with a tentative D call TRBD1 (5 bases). CDR1 is MNHNS and CDR2 is SASEGT in the germline V gene. This CDR3 is 13 amino acids long. V was pared by 3 bases and J by 0 bases, with 5 bases between.

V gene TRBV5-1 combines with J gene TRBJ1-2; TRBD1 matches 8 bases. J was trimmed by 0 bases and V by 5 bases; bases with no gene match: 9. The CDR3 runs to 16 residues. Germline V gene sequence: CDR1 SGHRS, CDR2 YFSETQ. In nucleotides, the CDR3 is TGCGCCAGCAGGCACTCGACAGGGGCGCCTAACTATGGCTACACCTTC. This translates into CASRHSTGAPNYGYTF.

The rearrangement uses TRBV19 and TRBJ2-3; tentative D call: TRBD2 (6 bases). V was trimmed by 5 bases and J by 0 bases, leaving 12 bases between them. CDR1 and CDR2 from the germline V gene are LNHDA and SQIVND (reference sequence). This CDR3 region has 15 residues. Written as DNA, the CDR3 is TGTGCCAGTAGTCCTACCGGGACTAGCACAGATACGCAGTATTTT. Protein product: CASSPTGTSTDTQYF.

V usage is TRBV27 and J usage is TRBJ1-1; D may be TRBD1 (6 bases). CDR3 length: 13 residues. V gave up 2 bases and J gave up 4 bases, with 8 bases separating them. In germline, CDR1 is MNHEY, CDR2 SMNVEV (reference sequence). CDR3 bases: TGTGCCAGCAGTTTAGGGGGCACCACTGAAGCTTTCTTT. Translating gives CASSLGGTTEAFF.

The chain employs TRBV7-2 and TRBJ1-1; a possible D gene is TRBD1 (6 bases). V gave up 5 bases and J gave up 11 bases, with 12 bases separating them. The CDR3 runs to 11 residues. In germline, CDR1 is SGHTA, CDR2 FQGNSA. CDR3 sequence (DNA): TGTGCCAGCAGCCCACAGGGTTTCGCTTTCTTT. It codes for CASSPQGFAFF.

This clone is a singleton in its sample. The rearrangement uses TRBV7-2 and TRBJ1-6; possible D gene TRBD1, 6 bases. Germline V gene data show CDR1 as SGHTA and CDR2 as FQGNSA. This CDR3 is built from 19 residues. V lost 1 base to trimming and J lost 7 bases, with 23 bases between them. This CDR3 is CASSLVLTTGRGGNSPLHF. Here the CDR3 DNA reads TGTGCCAGCAGCTTAGTTCTCACCACGGGCAGGGGCGGCAATTCACCCCTCCACTTT. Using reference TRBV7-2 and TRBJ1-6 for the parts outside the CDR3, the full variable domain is GAGVSQSPSNKVTEKGKDVELRCDPISGHTALYWYRQSLGQGLEFLIYFQGNSAPDKSGLPSDRFSAERTGGSVSTLTIQRTQQEDSAVYLCASSLVLTTGRGGNSPLHFGNGTRLTVT.

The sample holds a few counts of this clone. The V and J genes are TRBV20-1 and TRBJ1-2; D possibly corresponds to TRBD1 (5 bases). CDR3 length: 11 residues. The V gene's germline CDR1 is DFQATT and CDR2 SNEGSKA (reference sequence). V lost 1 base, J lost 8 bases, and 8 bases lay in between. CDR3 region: CSARGTGGYTF. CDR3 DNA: TGCAGTGCTAGAGGAACAGGCGGCTACACCTTC.

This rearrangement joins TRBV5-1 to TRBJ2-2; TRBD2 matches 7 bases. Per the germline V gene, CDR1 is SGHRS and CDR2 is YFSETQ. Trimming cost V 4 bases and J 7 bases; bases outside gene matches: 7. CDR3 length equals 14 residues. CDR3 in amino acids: CASSNSGAGGELFF. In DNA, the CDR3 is TGCGCCAGCAGCAACAGCGGGGCCGGCGGGGAGCTGTTTTTT.

The CDR3 loop reads CASSLELQGTEAFF. The CDR3, as DNA: TGCGCCAGCAGCTTGGAACTACAGGGCACTGAAGCTTTCTTT. The V call is TRBV5-1, the J call TRBJ1-1, with D perhaps matching TRBD1 (6 bases). V was cut by 0 bases and J by 4 bases, with 10 bases left in between. Germline CDR1 SGHRS, CDR2 YFSETQ. The CDR3 extends over 14 amino acids.

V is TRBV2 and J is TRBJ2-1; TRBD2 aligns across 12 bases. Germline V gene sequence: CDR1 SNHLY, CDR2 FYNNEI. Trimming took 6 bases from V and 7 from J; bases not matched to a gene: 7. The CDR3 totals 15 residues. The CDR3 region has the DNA TGTGCCAGCAGGCCTCTAGCGGGGGGGCTTAATGAGCAGTTCTTC. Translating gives CASRPLAGGLNEQFF.

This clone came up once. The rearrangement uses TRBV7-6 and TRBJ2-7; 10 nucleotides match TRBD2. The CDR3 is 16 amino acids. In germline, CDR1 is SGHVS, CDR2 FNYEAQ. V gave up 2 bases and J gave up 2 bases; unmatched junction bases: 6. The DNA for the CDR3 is TGTGCCAGCAGCTTAATGGCTAGCGGGAGTACCTACGAGCAGTACTTC. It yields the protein CASSLMASGSTYEQYF.

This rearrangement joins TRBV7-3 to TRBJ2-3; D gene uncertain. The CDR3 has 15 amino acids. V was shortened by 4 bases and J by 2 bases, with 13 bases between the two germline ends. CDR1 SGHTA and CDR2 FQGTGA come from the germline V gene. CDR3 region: CASSSLGSTTDTQYF. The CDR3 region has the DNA TGTGCCAGCAGCTCCCTGGGATCCACCACAGATACGCAGTATTTT.

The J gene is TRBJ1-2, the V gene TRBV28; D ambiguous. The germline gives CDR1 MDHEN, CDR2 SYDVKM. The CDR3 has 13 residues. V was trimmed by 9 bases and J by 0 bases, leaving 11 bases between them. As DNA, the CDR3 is TGTGCCAGTCCACCTATTCCTAACTATGGCTACACCTTC. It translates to CASPPIPNYGYTF.

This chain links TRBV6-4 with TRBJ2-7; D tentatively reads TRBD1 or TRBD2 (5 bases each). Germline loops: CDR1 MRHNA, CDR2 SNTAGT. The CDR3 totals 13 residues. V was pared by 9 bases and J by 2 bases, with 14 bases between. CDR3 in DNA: TGTGCCAGGGGGGAACTACTAACCTACGAGCAGTACGTC. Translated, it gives CARGELLTYEQYV.

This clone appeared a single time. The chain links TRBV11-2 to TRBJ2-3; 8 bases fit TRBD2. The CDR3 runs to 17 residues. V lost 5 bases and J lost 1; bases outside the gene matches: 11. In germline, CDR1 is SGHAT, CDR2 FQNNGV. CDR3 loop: CASSPVVAGWGTDTQYF. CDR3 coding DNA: TGTGCCAGCAGCCCCGTAGTAGCGGGGTGGGGCACAGATACGCAGTATTTT. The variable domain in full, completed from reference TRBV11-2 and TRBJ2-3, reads EAGVAQSPRYKIIEKRQSVAFWCNPISGHATLYWYQQILGQGPKLLIQFQNNGVVDDSQLPKDRFSAERLKGVDSTLKIQPAKLEDSAVYLCASSPVVAGWGTDTQYFGPGTRLTVL.

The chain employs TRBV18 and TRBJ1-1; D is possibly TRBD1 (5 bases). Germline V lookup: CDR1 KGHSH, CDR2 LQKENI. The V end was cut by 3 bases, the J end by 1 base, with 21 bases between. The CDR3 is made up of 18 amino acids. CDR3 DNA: TGTGCCAGCTCACCTCCTCTCTTGAGGAGGGACGGGAACACTGAAGCTTTCTTT. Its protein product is CASSPPLLRRDGNTEAFF. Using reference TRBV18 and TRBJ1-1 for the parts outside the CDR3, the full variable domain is NAGVMQNPRHLVRRRGQEARLRCSPMKGHSHVYWYRQLPEEGLKFMVYLQKENIIDESGMPKERFSAEFPKEGPSILRIQQVVRGDSAAYFCASSPPLLRRDGNTEAFFGQGTRLTVV.

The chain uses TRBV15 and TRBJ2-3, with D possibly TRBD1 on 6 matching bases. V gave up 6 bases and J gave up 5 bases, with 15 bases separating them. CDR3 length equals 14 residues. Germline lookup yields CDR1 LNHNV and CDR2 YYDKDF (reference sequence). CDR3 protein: CATSSQGSEDTQYF. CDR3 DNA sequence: TGTGCCACCAGTAGCCAGGGGAGTGAAGATACGCAGTATTTT. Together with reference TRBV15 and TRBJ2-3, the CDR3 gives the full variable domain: DAMVIQNPRYQVTQFGKPVTLSCSQTLNHNVMYWYQQKSSQAPKLLFHYYDKDFNNEADTPDNFQSRRPNTSFCFLDIRSPGLGDTAMYLCATSSQGSEDTQYFGPGTRLTVL.

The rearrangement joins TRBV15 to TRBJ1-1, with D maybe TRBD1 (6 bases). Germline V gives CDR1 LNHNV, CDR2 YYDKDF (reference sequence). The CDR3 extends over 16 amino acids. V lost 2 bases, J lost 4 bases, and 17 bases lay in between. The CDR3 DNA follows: TGTGCCACCAGCAGAAGGCACAGGGTGAGTCGCACTGAAGCTTTCTTT. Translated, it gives CATSRRHRVSRTEAFF.

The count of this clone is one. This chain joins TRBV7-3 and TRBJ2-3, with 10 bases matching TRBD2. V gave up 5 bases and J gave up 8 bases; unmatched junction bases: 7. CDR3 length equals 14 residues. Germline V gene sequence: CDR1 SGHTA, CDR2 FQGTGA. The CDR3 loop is CASSQRGGLGTQYF. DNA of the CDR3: TGTGCCAGCAGCCAGCGGGGGGGGCTGGGTACGCAGTATTTT.

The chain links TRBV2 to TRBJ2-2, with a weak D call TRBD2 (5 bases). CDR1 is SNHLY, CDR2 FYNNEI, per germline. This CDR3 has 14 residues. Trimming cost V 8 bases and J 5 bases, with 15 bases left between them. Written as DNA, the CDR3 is TGTGCCAGCTCCGAGATTTCGGGGACCGGGGAGCTGTTTTTT. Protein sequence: CASSEISGTGELFF.

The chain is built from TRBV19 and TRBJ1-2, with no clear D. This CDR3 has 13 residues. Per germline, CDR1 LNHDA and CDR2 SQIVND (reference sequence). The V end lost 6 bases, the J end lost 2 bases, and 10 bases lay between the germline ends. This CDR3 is CASRAGRNYGYTF. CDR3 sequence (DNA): TGTGCCAGTAGAGCAGGCAGGAACTATGGCTACACCTTC.

The CDR3 sequence is CASSPVEGGAETQYF. In DNA, the CDR3 is TGTGCCAGCAGCCCAGTTGAGGGGGGCGCAGAGACCCAGTACTTC. This chain links TRBV7-2 with TRBJ2-5, with D tentatively TRBD1 or TRBD2 (6 bases each). The CDR3 is 15 amino acids. Per the germline V gene, CDR1 is SGHTA and CDR2 is FQGNSA. Between the trimmed V and J ends, which lost 5 bases and 4 bases, there was a span of 17 bases.